The sequence of this T cell receptor (beta chain) was determined in a study of blood T cell repertoires in COVID-19. As for the study in general: PBMCs, B-cell-depleted T cells, or T cells provided the cDNA or gDNA that made up the material.

In the original processing: Reference gene primers were amplified, and this amplification served to estimate nucleated cell counts. The assay was immunoSEQ multiplex PCR, and TCRdb's table has in-frame clones only and misses some. That table supplies the V and J calls and clone size; D and trimming were determined from the DNA. Here the sample spans 300,000 to 350,000 clones, around 87% being singletons. Those enrolled in Seattle joined during active infection and were followed longitudinally afterward. Trimming removed 0 bases from V and 3 bases from J, with 8 bases in between. The CDR3 has 15 amino acids. In germline, CDR1 is MNHEY, CDR2 SVGAGI.

The TCR was taken from a woman aged 50 to 60 with COVID-19, enrolled during active disease. The sample comprised peripheral blood. This chain joins TRBV6-5 and TRBJ1-4; tentatively, D is TRBD1 (5 bases). DNA for the CDR3: TGTGCCAGCAGTTACTCGGGGGGGGCTAATGAAAAACTGTTTTTT. Amino acids: CASSYSGGANEKLFF.